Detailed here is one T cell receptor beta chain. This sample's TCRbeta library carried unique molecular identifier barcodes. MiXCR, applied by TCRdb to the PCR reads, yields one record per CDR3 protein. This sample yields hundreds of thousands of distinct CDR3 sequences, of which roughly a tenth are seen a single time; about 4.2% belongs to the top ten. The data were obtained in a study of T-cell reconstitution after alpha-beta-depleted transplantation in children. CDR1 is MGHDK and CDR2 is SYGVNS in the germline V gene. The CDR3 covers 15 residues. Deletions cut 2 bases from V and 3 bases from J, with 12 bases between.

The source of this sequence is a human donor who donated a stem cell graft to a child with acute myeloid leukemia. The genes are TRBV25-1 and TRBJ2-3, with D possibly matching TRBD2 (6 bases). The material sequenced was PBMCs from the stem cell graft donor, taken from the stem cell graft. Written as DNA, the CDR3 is TGTGCCAGCAGTGAAGTCGGGGGTAAGACAGATACGCAGTATTTT. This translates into CASSEVGGKTDTQYF.